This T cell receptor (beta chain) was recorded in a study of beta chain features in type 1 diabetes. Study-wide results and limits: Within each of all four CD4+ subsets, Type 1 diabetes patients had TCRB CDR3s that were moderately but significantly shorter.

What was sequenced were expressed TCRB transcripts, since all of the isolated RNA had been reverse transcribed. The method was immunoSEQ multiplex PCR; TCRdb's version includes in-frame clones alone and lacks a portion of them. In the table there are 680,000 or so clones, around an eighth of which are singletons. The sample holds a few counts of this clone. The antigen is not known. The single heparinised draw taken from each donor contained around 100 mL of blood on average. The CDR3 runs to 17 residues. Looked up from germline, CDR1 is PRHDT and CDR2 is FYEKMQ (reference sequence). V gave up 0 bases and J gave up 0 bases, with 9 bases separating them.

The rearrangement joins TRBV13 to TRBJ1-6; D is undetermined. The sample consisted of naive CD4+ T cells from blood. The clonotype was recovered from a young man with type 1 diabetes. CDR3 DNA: TGTGCCAGCAGCTTAGGAGTCACGAGCTCCTATAATTCACCCCTCCACTTT. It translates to CASSLGVTSSYNSPLHF. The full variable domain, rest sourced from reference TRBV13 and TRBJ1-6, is AAGVIQSPRHLIKEKRETATLKCYPIPRHDTVYWYQQGPGQDPQFLISFYEKMQSDKGSIPDRFSAQQFSDYHSELNMSSLELGDSALYFCASSLGVTSSYNSPLHFGNGTRLTVT.